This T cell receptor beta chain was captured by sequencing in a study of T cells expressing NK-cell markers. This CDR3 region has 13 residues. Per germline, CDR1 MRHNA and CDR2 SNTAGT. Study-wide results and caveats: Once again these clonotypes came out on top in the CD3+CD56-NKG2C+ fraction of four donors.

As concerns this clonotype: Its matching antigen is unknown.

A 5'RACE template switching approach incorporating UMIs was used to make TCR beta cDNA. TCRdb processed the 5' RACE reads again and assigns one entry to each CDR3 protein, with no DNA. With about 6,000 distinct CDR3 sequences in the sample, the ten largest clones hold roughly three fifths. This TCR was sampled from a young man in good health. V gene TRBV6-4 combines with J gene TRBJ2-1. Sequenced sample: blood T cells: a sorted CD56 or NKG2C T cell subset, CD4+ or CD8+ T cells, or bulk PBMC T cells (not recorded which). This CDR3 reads CASSDSERTEQFF.